These 5 T cell receptor beta chains came from one sample sequenced in a study of early T cells in non-severe SARS-CoV-2 infection. TCRdb reprocessed the 5' RACE reads with MiXCR, giving one entry per CDR3 protein. Of tens of thousands of distinct CDR3 sequences detected, 8.5% to 12% appear once; the ten largest clones hold 4.5%. Sequences were obtained from whole blood. The receptors here all came from an adult who was a healthcare worker with PCR-confirmed SARS-CoV-2 infection or an uninfected control (not recorded which).

In its sample, this clonotype was seen many times. The CDR3: CASSLEGNTIYF. CDR3 coding DNA: TGCGCCAGCAGCTTGGAGGGAAACACCATATATTTT. This chain joins TRBV5-1 and TRBJ1-3; D uncertain. Germline loops: CDR1 SGHRS, CDR2 YFSETQ. Between the trimmed V and J ends, which lost 0 bases and 4 bases, there was a span of 2 bases. This CDR3 comprises 12 residues.

This clonotype was found a few times. The rearrangement uses TRBV7-2 and TRBJ2-7, with TRBD2 identical over 12 bases. Trimming cost V 4 bases and J 2 bases; bases outside gene matches: 3. The CDR3 is 15 residues long. Germline lookup yields CDR1 SGHTA and CDR2 FQGNSA. The CDR3 coding sequence is TGTGCCAGCAGCTATCTAGCGGGAGGGGCCTACGAGCAGTACTTC. Translating gives CASSYLAGGAYEQYF. The full variable domain, completed using reference TRBV7-2 and TRBJ2-7, is GAGVSQSPSNKVTEKGKDVELRCDPISGHTALYWYRQSLGQGLEFLIYFQGNSAPDKSGLPSDRFSAERTGGSVSTLTIQRTQQEDSAVYLCASSYLAGGAYEQYFGPGTRLTVT.

Only one count was recorded for this clonotype. One base away lies a much larger clone, so this may be a sequencing read error. This CDR3 reads CSALSHEQYF. The CDR3 DNA is TGCAGCGCCCTCTCCCACGAGCAGTACTTC. The chain links TRBV29-1 to TRBJ2-7; D is unclear. The CDR3 sequence is 10 residues long. Germline values: CDR1 SQVTM, CDR2 ANQGSEA.

V usage is TRBV3-1 and J usage is TRBJ2-1, with TRBD2 identical over 10 bases. From germline, CDR1 is LGHDT and CDR2 YNNKEL (reference sequence). The CDR3 has 15 residues. V shed 6 bases, J shed 2 bases, and the junction held 4 bases outside the gene matches. The DNA for the CDR3 is TGTGCCAGCAGTCGGAGCGGGGGGGCCTACAATGAGCAGTTCTTC. Amino acids: CASSRSGGAYNEQFF.

This clonotype was seen many times. The J gene is TRBJ1-6, the V gene TRBV12-3 or TRBV12-4; the D is unclear. Trimming pared 8 bases from V and 7 bases from J, leaving 9 bases between. The CDR3 has 12 amino acids. CDR3 region: CASGRINSPLHF. CDR3 DNA sequence: TGTGCCAGCGGACGGATAAATTCACCCCTCCACTTT.